The sequence of this T cell receptor (beta chain) was determined in a study of T cell repertoires in cytomegalovirus infection. From the reads, TCRdb called clonotypes with MiXCR, one entry per CDR3 protein. The table includes some 180,000 distinct CDR3 sequences, about 20% detected once. Germline values: CDR1 SGHDN, CDR2 FVKESK. The CDR3 consists of 14 residues. Trimming took off 1 base at V and 12 bases at J, with 18 bases between the two ends. The sample comprised PBMCs. The chain combines TRBV14 with TRBJ1-2; a possible D gene is TRBD1 (6 bases). The receptor comes from a human donor in good health (CMV status not recorded). Some clones in this sample may be carry-over from other donors' samples. The CDR3 is CASSQAVWGGTHTF. DNA for the CDR3: TGTGCCAGCAGCCAAGCCGTTTGGGGAGGGACACACACCTTC.